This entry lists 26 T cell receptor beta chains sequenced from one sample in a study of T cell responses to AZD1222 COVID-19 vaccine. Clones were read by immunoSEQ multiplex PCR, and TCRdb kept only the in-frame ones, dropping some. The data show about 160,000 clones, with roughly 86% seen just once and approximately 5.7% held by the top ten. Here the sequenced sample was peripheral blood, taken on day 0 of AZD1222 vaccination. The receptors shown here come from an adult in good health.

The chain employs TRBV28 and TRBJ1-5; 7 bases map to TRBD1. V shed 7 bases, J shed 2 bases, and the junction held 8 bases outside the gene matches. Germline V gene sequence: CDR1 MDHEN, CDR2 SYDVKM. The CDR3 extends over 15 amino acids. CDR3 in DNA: TGTGCCAGCACCTCACCTGGACAGGGCAATCAGCCCCAGCATTTT. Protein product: CASTSPGQGNQPQHF.

The CDR3 region is CAARRGRKNTEAFF. The CDR3 DNA is TGTGCCGCCCGGAGGGGGCGTAAGAACACTGAAGCTTTCTTT. The rearrangement joins TRBV28 to TRBJ1-1; 7 nucleotides match TRBD1. Per germline, CDR1 MDHEN and CDR2 SYDVKM. V shed 11 bases, J shed 1 base, and the junction held 10 bases outside the gene matches. The CDR3 consists of 14 residues.

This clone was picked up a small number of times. CDR3 amino acids: CASSPGETQYF. CDR3 nucleotides: TGCGCCAGCAGCCCGGGAGAGACCCAGTACTTC. The chain has TRBV5-1 and TRBJ2-5; D remains ambiguous. The CDR3 runs 11 residues. Germline CDR1 SGHRS, CDR2 YFSETQ. V lost 4 bases and J 4 bases, leaving 5 bases between the germline ends.

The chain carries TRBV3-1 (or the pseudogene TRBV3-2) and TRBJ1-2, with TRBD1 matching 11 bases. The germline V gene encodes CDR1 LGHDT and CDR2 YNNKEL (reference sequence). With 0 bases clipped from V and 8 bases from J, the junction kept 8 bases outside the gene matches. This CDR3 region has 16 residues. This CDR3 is CASSQDSGQGARGYTF. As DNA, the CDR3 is TGTGCCAGCAGCCAAGATTCCGGACAGGGGGCGCGAGGCTACACCTTC.

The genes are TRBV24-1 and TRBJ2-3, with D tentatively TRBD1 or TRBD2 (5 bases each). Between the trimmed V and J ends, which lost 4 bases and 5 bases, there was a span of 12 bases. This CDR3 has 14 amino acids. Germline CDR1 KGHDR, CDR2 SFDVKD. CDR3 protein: CATSEQGVEDTQYF. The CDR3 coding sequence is TGTGCCACCAGTGAGCAGGGAGTTGAAGATACGCAGTATTTT.

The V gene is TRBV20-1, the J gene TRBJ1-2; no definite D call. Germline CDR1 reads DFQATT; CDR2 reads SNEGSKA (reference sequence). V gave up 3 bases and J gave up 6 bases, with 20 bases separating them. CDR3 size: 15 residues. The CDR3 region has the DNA TGCAGTGCTAGTCGCCGGGCTCGAACCCGCGATGGCTACACCTTC. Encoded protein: CSASRRARTRDGYTF.

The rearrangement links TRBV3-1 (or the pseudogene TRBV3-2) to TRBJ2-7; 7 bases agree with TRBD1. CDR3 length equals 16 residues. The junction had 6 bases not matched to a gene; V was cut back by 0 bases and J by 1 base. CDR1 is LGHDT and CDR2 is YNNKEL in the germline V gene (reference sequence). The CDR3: CASSQDRGGDSYEQYF. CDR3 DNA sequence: TGTGCCAGCAGCCAAGATCGAGGGGGCGATTCCTACGAGCAGTACTTC.

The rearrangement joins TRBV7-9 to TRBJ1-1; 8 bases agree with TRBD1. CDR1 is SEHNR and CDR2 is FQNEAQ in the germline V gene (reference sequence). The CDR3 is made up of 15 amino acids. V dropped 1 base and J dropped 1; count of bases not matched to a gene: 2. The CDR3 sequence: CASSLVQGANTEAFF. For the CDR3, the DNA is TGTGCCAGCAGCTTAGTTCAGGGGGCGAACACTGAAGCTTTCTTT.

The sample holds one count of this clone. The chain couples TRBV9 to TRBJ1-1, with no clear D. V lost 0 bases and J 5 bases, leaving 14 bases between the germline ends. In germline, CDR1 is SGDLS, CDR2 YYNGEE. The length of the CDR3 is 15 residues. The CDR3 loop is CASSVGTATGTEAFF. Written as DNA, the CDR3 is TGTGCCAGCAGCGTAGGGACGGCGACTGGGACTGAAGCTTTCTTT.

The CDR3 sequence: CASRIRQGDGYTF. The CDR3 nucleotides are TGTGCCAGTAGGATTCGACAGGGCGATGGCTACACCTTC. The chain uses TRBV19 and TRBJ1-2, with 7 bases aligning to TRBD1. The trim removed 6 bases at V and 6 bases at J, leaving 7 bases unmatched. The CDR3 has 13 residues. Germline CDR1 and CDR2: LNHDA and SQIVND (reference sequence).

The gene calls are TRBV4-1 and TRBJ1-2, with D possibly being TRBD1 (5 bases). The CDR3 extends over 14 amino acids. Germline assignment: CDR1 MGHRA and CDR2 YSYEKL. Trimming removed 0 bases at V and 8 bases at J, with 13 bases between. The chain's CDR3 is CASSQDNWGNGYTF. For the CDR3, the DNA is TGCGCCAGCAGCCAAGATAATTGGGGGAACGGCTACACCTTC.

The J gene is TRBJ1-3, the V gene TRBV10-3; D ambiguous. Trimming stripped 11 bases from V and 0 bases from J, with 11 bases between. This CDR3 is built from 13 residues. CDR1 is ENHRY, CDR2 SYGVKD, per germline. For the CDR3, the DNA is TGTGCCGTCACAGTCTCCTCTGGAAACACCATATATTTT. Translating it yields CAVTVSSGNTIYF.

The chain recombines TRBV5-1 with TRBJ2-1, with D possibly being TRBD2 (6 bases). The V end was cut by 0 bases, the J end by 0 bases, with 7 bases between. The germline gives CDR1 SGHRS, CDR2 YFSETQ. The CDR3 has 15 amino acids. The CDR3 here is CASSLAGDSYNEQFF. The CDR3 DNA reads TGCGCCAGCAGCTTGGCGGGGGACTCCTACAATGAGCAGTTCTTC.

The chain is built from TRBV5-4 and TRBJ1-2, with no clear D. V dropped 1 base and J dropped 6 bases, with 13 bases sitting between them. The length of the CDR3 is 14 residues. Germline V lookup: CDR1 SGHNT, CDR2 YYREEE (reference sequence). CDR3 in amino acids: CASSLPGLGNGYTF. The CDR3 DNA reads TGTGCCAGCAGCTTGCCAGGCCTCGGGAATGGCTACACCTTC. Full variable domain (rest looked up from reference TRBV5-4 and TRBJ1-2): ETGVTQSPTHLIKTRGQQVTLRCSSQSGHNTVSWYQQALGQGPQFIFQYYREEENGRGNFPPRFSGLQFPNYSSELNVNALELDDSALYLCASSLPGLGNGYTFGSGTRLTVV.

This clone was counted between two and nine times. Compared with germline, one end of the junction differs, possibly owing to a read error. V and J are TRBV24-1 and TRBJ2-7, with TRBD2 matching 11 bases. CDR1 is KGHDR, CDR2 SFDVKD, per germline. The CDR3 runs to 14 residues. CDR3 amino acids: CASRSSGRSYEQYF. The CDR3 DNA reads TGTGCCTCCAGGTCTAGCGGGAGGAGTTACGAGCAGTACTTC.

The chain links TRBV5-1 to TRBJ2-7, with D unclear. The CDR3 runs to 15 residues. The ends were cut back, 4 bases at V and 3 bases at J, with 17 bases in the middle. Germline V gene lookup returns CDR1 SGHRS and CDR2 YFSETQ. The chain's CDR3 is CASSPTPGPHYEQYF. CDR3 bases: TGCGCCAGCAGCCCCACCCCCGGACCGCACTACGAGCAGTACTTC.

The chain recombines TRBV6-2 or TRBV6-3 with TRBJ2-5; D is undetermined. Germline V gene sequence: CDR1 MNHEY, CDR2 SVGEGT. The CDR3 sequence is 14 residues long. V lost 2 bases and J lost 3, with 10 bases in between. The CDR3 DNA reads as TGTGCCAGCAGTTACGCCCACACAGAAGAGACCCAGTACTTC. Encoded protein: CASSYAHTEETQYF.

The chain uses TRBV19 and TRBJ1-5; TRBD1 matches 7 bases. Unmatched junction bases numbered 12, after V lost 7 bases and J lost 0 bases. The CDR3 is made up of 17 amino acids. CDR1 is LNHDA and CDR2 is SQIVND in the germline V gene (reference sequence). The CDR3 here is CASMFYGDSLSNQPQHF. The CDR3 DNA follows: TGTGCCAGTATGTTTTATGGGGACAGCCTTAGCAATCAGCCCCAGCATTTT.

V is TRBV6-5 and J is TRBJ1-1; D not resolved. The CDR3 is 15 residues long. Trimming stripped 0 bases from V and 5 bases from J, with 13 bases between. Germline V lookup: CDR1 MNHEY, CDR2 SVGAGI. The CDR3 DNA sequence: TGTGCCAGCAGTTACTCTACTCTCGGGAATACTGAAGCTTTCTTT. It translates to CASSYSTLGNTEAFF.

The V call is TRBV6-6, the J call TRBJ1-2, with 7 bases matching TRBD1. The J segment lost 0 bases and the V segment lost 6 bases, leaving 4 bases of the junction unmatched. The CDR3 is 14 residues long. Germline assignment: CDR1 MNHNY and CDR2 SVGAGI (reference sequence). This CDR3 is CASRGTESNYGYTF. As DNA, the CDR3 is TGTGCCAGCAGGGGGACAGAATCTAACTATGGCTACACCTTC.

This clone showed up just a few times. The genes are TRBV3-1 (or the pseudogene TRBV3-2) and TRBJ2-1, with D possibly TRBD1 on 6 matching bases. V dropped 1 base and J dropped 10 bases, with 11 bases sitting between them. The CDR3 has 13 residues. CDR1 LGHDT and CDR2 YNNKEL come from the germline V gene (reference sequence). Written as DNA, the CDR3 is TGTGCCAGCAGCCAAGCCTTGGGGGCGGAGCAGTTCTTC. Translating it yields CASSQALGAEQFF.

DNA of the CDR3: TGTGCCAGCAGCTGGGGGACAGTGACTTCACCCCTCCACTTT. Translation gives CASSWGTVTSPLHF. This chain connects TRBV9 to TRBJ1-6, with 7 nucleotides matching TRBD1. Germline lookup yields CDR1 SGDLS and CDR2 YYNGEE. J lost 9 bases, V lost 4 bases, and 7 bases had no gene match. This CDR3 spans 14 amino acids.

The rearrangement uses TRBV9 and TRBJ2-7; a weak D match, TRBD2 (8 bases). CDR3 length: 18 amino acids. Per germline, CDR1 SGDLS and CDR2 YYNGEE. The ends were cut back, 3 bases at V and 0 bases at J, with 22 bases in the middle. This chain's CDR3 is CASSASGGTGADSYEQYF. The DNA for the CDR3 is TGTGCCAGCAGCGCCAGCGGGGGAACAGGGGCGGACTCCTACGAGCAGTACTTC. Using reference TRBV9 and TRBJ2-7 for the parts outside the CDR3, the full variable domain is DSGVTQTPKHLITATGQRVTLRCSPRSGDLSVYWYQQSLDQGLQFLIQYYNGEERAKGNILERFSAQQFPDLHSELNLSSLELGDSALYFCASSASGGTGADSYEQYFGPGTRLTVT.

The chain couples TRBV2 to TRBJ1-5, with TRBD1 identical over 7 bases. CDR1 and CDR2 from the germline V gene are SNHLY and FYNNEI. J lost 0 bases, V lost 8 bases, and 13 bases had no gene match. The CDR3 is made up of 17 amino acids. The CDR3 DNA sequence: TGTGCCAGCCGGGGCAGGACAGGAGCATATAGCAATCAGCCCCAGCATTTT. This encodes CASRGRTGAYSNQPQHF.

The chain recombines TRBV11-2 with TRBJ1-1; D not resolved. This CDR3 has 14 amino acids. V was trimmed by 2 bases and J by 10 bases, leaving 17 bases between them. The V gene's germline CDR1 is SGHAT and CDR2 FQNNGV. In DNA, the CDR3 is TGTGCCAGCAGCTTATTGTCGGGAGTTCAAGTAGCTTTCTTT. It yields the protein CASSLLSGVQVAFF.

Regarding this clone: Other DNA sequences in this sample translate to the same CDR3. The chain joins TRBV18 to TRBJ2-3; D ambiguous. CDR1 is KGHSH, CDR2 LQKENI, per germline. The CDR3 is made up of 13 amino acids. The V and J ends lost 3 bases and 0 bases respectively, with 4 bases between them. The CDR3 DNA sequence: TGTGCCAGCTCACCGGTGAGCACAGATACGCAGTATTTT. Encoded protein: CASSPVSTDTQYF.